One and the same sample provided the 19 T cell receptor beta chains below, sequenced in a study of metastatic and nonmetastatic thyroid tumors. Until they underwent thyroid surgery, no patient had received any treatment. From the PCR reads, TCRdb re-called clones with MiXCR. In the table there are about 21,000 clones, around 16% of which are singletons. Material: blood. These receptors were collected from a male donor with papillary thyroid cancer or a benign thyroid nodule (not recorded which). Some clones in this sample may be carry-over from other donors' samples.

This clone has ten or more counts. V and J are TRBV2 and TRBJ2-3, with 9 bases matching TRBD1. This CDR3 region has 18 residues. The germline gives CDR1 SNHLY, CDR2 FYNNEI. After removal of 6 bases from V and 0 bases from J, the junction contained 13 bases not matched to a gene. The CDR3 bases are TGTGCCAGCAGCGCATCTAGAGGGACAGGGCCTAGCACAGATACGCAGTATTTT. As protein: CASSASRGTGPSTDTQYF.

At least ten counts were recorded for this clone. CDR3 DNA sequence: TGCAGTGCTAGGGACTTCCGGGACCGTTTCGGCTACGAGCAGTACTTC. Translation: CSARDFRDRFGYEQYF. The J gene is TRBJ2-7, the V gene TRBV20-1; TRBD1 or TRBD2 may be the D gene (5 bases each). CDR1 is DFQATT and CDR2 is SNEGSKA in the germline V gene (reference sequence). The CDR3 covers 16 residues. Trimming shortened V by 3 bases and J by 3 bases, and 21 bases separated the two germline ends.

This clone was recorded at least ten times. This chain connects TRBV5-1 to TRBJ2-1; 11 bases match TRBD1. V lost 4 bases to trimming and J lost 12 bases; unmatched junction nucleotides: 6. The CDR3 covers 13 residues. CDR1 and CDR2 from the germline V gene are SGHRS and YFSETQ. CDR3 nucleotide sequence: TGCGCCAGCAGCCCCGGGACAGGGGGACCGCAGTTCTTC. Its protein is CASSPGTGGPQFF.

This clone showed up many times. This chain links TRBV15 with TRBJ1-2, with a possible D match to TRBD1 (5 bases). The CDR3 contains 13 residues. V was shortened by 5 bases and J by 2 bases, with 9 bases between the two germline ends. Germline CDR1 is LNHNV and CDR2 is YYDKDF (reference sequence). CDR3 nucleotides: TGTGCCACCAGCGCGGACAAGAACTATGGCTACACCTTC. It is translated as CATSADKNYGYTF.

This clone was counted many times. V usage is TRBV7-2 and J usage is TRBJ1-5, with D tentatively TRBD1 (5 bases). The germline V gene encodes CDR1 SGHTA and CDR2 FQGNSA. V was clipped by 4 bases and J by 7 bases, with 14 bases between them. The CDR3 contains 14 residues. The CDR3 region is CASSSRQTGQPQHF. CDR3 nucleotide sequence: TGTGCCAGCAGCTCCAGACAGACGGGCCAGCCCCAGCATTTT.

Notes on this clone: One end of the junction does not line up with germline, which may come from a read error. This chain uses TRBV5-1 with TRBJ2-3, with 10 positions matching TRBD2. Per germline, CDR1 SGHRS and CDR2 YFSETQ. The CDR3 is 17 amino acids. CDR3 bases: TGCGCCAGCATCTTGGCCTTGGCTAGCGGGAGTGAGGATACGCAGTATTTT. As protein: CASILALASGSEDTQYF.

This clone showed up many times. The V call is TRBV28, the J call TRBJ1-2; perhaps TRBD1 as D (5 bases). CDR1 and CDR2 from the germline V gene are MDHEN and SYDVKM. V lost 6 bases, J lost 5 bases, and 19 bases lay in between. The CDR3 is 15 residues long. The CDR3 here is CASRGGEGSGYGYTF. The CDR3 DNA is TGTGCCAGCAGGGGGGGGGAGGGTAGCGGGTATGGCTACACCTTC.

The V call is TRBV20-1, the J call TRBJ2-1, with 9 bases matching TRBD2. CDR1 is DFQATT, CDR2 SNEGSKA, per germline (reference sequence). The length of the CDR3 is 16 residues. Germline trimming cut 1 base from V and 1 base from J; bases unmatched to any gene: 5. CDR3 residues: CSARVVSGSSYNEQFF. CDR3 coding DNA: TGCAGTGCTAGAGTTGTTAGCGGGAGTTCCTACAATGAGCAGTTCTTC.

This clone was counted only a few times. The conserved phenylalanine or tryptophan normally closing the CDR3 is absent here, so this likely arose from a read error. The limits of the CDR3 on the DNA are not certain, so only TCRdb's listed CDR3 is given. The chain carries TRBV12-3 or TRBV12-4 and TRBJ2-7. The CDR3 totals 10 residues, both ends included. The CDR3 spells CASSTADCSP.

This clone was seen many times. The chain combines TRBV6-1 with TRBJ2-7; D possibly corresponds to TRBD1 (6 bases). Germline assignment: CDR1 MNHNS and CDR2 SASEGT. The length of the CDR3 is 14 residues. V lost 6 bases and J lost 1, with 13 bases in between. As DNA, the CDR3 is TGTGCCAGCAGGGGCCTTAGGGGGTCCTACGAGCAGTACTTC. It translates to CASRGLRGSYEQYF.

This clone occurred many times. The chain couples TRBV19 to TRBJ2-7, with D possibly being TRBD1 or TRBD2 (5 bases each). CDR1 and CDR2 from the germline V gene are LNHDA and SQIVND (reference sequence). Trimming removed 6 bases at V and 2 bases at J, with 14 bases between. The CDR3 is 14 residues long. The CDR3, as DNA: TGTGCCAGTAGATTTCGGGACCTCCCCTACGAGCAGTACTTC. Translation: CASRFRDLPYEQYF.

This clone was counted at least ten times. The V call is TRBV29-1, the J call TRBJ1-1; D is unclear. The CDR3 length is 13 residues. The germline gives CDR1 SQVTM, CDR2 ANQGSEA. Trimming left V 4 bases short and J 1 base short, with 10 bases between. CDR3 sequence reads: CSVALTGNTEAFF. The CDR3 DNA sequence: TGCAGCGTTGCGTTGACGGGGAACACTGAAGCTTTCTTT.

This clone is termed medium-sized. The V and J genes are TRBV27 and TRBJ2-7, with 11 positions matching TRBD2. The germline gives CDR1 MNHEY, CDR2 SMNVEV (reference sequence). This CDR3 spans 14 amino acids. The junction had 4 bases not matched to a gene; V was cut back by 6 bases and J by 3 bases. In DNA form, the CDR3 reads TGTGCCAGCAGCTTAGCGGGGGGGTACTACGAGCAGTACTTC. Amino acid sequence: CASSLAGGYYEQYF.

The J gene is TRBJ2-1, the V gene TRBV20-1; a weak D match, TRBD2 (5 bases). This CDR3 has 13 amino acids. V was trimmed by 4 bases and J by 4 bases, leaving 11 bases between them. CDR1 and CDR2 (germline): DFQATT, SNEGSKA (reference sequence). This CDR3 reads CSAMAGLYNEQFF. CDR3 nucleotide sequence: TGCAGTGCTATGGCAGGACTTTACAATGAGCAGTTCTTC.

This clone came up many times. CDR3 bases: TGTGCCAGCAGTGACTCAGGGGACACCGGGGAGCTGTTTTTT. Translating it yields CASSDSGDTGELFF. The V call is TRBV6-4, the J call TRBJ2-2, with a tentative D call TRBD1 (5 bases). V was cut by 0 bases and J by 3 bases, with 5 bases left in between. Germline V gene lookup returns CDR1 MRHNA and CDR2 SNTAGT. The CDR3 consists of 14 residues.

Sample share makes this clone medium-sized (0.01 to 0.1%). In DNA form, the CDR3 reads TGTGCCAGCAGCGTACTAGCGTCCTACGAGCAGTACTTC. Amino acid sequence: CASSVLASYEQYF. The chain links TRBV2 to TRBJ2-7; 7 bases agree with TRBD2. V lost 6 bases, J lost 1 base, and 3 bases stayed unmatched. This CDR3 spans 13 amino acids. Germline V gene data show CDR1 as SNHLY and CDR2 as FYNNEI.

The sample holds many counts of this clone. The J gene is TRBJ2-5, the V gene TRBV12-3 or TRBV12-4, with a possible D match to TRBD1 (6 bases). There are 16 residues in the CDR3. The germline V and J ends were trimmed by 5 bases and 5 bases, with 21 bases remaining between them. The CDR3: CASSASGTLRRETQYF. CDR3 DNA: TGTGCCAGCAGTGCTTCCGGGACATTGCGGAGGGAGACCCAGTACTTC.

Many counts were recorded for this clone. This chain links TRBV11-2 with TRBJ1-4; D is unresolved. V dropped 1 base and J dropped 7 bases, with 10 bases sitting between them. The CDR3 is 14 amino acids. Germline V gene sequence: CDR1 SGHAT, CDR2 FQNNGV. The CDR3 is CASSLGTTSEKLFF. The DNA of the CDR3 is TGTGCCAGCAGCTTAGGGACCACAAGTGAAAAACTGTTTTTT. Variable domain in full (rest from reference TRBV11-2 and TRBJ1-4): EAGVAQSPRYKIIEKRQSVAFWCNPISGHATLYWYQQILGQGPKLLIQFQNNGVVDDSQLPKDRFSAERLKGVDSTLKIQPAKLEDSAVYLCASSLGTTSEKLFFGSGTQLSVL.

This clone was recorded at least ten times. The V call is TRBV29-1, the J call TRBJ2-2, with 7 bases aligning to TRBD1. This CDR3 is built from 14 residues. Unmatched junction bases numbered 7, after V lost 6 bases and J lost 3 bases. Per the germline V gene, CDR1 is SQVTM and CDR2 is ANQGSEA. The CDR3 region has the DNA TGCAGCGTCGGAAAAACAGGGGACACCGGGGAGCTGTTTTTT. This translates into CSVGKTGDTGELFF.